The 24 T cell receptor beta chains in this list originate from one sample, sequenced in a study of cytomegalovirus exposure and HLA in healthy donors. Using immunoSEQ multiplex PCR, the repertoire was profiled, and TCRdb retains in-frame clones only, with some absent. The sample includes around 71,000 clones, over 85% seen only once; the top ten take 1.4%. The sequenced sample consisted of PBMCs. Source of these receptors: a man between 18 and 35 years old in good health and CMV-seropositive.

V is TRBV7-9 and J is TRBJ2-7; TRBD1 matches at 12 bases. Germline CDR1 and CDR2: SEHNR and FQNEAQ (reference sequence). The CDR3 is 14 residues long. Trimming took 5 bases from V and 6 from J; bases not matched to a gene: 5. CDR3 loop: CASSPGQGAGEQYF. The CDR3 region has the DNA TGTGCCAGCAGCCCGGGACAGGGGGCGGGCGAGCAGTACTTC.

The chain links TRBV11-2 to TRBJ2-1; tentative D call: TRBD2 (6 bases). The ends were cut back, 1 base at V and 3 bases at J, with 10 bases in the middle. Germline lookup yields CDR1 SGHAT and CDR2 FQNNGV. The CDR3 spans 15 residues. The CDR3: CASSLVGTDYNEQFF. The CDR3 DNA follows: TGTGCCAGCAGCTTAGTCGGGACTGACTACAATGAGCAGTTCTTC.

The chain's CDR3 is CATSRYRGTPNQFF. CDR3 in DNA: TGTGCCACCAGCAGGTACCGCGGGACTCCCAACCAGTTCTTC. This chain connects TRBV15 to TRBJ2-1; a weak D match, TRBD2 (6 bases). Germline CDR1 and CDR2: LNHNV and YYDKDF (reference sequence). The length of the CDR3 is 14 residues. Deletions cut 3 bases from V and 13 bases from J, with 19 bases between.

This chain uses TRBV10-3 with TRBJ1-5, with 7 bases aligning to TRBD1. This CDR3 region has 13 residues. The germline V gene has CDR1 ENHRY and CDR2 SYGVKD. V shed 8 bases and J 3 bases; nucleotides not matched to a gene: 4. The CDR3 coding sequence is TGTGCCATCGGGCAGGGGGACAATCAGCCCCAGCATTTT. Amino acid sequence: CAIGQGDNQPQHF.

The chain couples TRBV15 to TRBJ2-5; the D gene is possibly TRBD2 (6 bases). Trimming left V 1 base short and J 0 bases short, with 6 bases between. CDR1 LNHNV and CDR2 YYDKDF come from the germline V gene (reference sequence). The CDR3 has 14 amino acids. The CDR3 nucleotides are TGTGCCACCAGCAGAGGGGACTACCAAGAGACCCAGTACTTC. As protein: CATSRGDYQETQYF.

The chain carries TRBV5-1 and TRBJ1-2, with 9 positions matching TRBD1. Losses at the gene ends were 2 bases for V and 4 bases for J; bases not matched to a gene: 6. CDR1 and CDR2 from the germline V gene are SGHRS and YFSETQ. This CDR3 is built from 15 residues. In DNA, the CDR3 is TGCGCCAGCAGCTTTCGGACAGGGGACTTCTATGGCTACACCTTC. Its translation is CASSFRTGDFYGYTF.

V is TRBV5-3 and J is TRBJ2-1, with TRBD2 identical over 9 bases. TRBV5-3 is known as an ORF, though its function is uncertain. This CDR3 contains 16 residues. V dropped 4 bases and J dropped 5; count of bases not matched to a gene: 10. CDR3 in DNA: TGTGCCAGAAGCGCTAGACTAGCGGAGACAAACAATGAGCAGTTCTTC. Its translation is CARSARLAETNNEQFF.

This rearrangement joins TRBV19 to TRBJ1-5; D might be TRBD1 (6 bases). V dropped 3 bases and J dropped 4 bases, with 13 bases sitting between them. The germline gives CDR1 LNHDA, CDR2 SQIVND (reference sequence). The CDR3 is 15 amino acids. CDR3: CASSMGGRINQPQHF. Written as DNA, the CDR3 is TGTGCCAGTAGTATGGGGGGGCGGATTAATCAGCCCCAGCATTTT.

This clone has a handful of counts. The rearrangement uses TRBV6-5 and TRBJ2-7, with D possibly matching TRBD1 (5 bases). The CDR3 totals 15 residues. The V end lost 6 bases, the J end lost 5 bases, and 20 bases lay between the germline ends. Germline V lookup: CDR1 MNHEY, CDR2 SVGAGI. Here the CDR3 DNA reads TGTGCCAGCAGCTCACCTCAGGACAATTCCCACGAGCAGTACTTC. Translated: CASSSPQDNSHEQYF.

The chain joins TRBV9 to TRBJ2-7, with a possible D match to TRBD2 (5 bases). Germline CDR1 SGDLS, CDR2 YYNGEE. V was pared by 4 bases and J by 7 bases, with 12 bases between. The CDR3 length is 12 residues. The CDR3 region is CASSTSRGEQYF. CDR3 DNA sequence: TGTGCCAGCAGCACCTCTAGAGGGGAGCAGTACTTC.

The chain recombines TRBV6-5 with TRBJ2-3, with TRBD1 matching 7 bases. Germline V gene lookup returns CDR1 MNHEY and CDR2 SVGAGI. Losses at the gene ends were 6 bases for V and 2 bases for J; bases not matched to a gene: 5. The CDR3 is made up of 14 amino acids. This chain's CDR3 is CASRETGTTDTQYF. The CDR3 region has the DNA TGTGCCAGCAGAGAGACAGGGACCACAGATACGCAGTATTTT.

The V call is TRBV2, the J call TRBJ2-3, with TRBD2 as a possible D gene (7 bases). Looked up from germline, CDR1 is SNHLY and CDR2 is FYNNEI. V lost 6 bases and J lost 2, with 21 bases in between. The CDR3 consists of 17 residues. The DNA for the CDR3 is TGTGCCAGCAGGGGACCGTTGGGGGGGCCCTCCACAGATACGCAGTATTTT. This gives the protein CASRGPLGGPSTDTQYF.

This rearrangement joins TRBV28 to TRBJ1-4; no clear D. The germline gives CDR1 MDHEN, CDR2 SYDVKM. Trimming stripped 6 bases from V and 6 bases from J, with 17 bases between. The CDR3 is made up of 15 amino acids. The CDR3 region is CASSSLKKPYEKLFF. CDR3 sequence (DNA): TGTGCCAGCAGCTCCTTAAAGAAGCCCTATGAAAAACTGTTTTTT.

V gene TRBV2 combines with J gene TRBJ2-5; D ambiguous. Germline V gene data show CDR1 as SNHLY and CDR2 as FYNNEI. V lost 0 bases and J 7 bases, leaving 9 bases between the germline ends. The CDR3 runs 13 residues. The CDR3 nucleotides are TGTGCCAGCAGTGAAGCGCAGTGGTGGACCCAGTACTTC. It encodes CASSEAQWWTQYF.

The chain uses TRBV4-1 and TRBJ2-5; 7 bases line up with TRBD2. The CDR3 is 18 residues long. The germline CDR1 and CDR2 sequences are MGHRA and YSYEKL. V lost 4 bases to trimming and J lost 6 bases; unmatched junction nucleotides: 20. The CDR3 bases are TGCGCCAGCAGCCGGAGTAGGACCCCGGGACTATTATCAAAGACCCAGTACTTC. It is translated as CASSRSRTPGLLSKTQYF.

CDR3 region: CASSQVRTGTGTILNIGYTF. Written as DNA, the CDR3 is TGCGCCAGCAGCCAAGTTAGAACCGGGACAGGGACTATTCTGAATATCGGCTACACCTTC. The chain carries TRBV4-1 and TRBJ1-2, with 9 bases identical to TRBD1. From germline, CDR1 is MGHRA and CDR2 YSYEKL. The CDR3 length is 20 residues. The ends lost 1 base at V and 8 bases at J; junction bases unmatched: 23.

The gene calls are TRBV6-1 and TRBJ2-3; 10 nucleotides agree with TRBD2. The CDR3 has 16 amino acids. CDR1 and CDR2 from the germline V gene are MNHNS and SASEGT. After removal of 2 bases from V and 8 bases from J, the junction contained 10 bases not matched to a gene. CDR3 nucleotides: TGTGCCAGCAGTGAACCTAGCGGGGGCCCTACTCGTACGCAGTATTTT. Its protein is CASSEPSGGPTRTQYF.

V and J are TRBV19 and TRBJ2-1, with D unclear. CDR1 and CDR2 from the germline V gene are LNHDA and SQIVND (reference sequence). Deletions cut 3 bases from V and 3 bases from J, with 3 bases between. The CDR3 length is 12 residues. The CDR3 coding sequence is TGTGCCAGTAGTATTAGCTACAATGAGCAGTTCTTC. Protein sequence: CASSISYNEQFF. The variable domain in full, with the rest retrieved from reference TRBV19 and TRBJ2-1, is DGGITQSPKYLFRKEGQNVTLSCEQNLNHDAMYWYRQDPGQGLRLIYYSQIVNDFQKGDIAEGYSVSREKKESFPLTVTSAQKNPTAFYLCASSISYNEQFFGPGTRLTVL.

The J gene is TRBJ2-7, the V gene TRBV11-2; the D gene is possibly TRBD1 (5 bases). V was cut by 3 bases and J by 6 bases, with 15 bases left in between. In germline, CDR1 is SGHAT, CDR2 FQNNGV. CDR3 size: 14 residues. DNA of the CDR3: TGTGCCAGCAGCTTGGGGCCCAAGGGTGCCGAGCAGTACTTC. This codes for CASSLGPKGAEQYF.

The chain links TRBV28 to TRBJ1-5; D perhaps matches TRBD1 (6 bases). Germline assignment: CDR1 MDHEN and CDR2 SYDVKM. V was clipped by 6 bases and J by 6 bases, with 15 bases between them. CDR3 length: 14 amino acids. CDR3: CASRGDIGGQPQHF. CDR3 bases: TGTGCCAGCAGGGGGGACATTGGGGGTCAGCCCCAGCATTTT. Supplemented by reference TRBV28 and TRBJ1-5, the full variable domain reads DVKVTQSSRYLVKRTGEKVFLECVQDMDHENMFWYRQDPGLGLRLIYFSYDVKMKEKGDIPEGYSVSREKKERFSLILESASTNQTSMYLCASRGDIGGQPQHFGDGTRLSIL.

The chain joins TRBV7-2 to TRBJ2-3; maybe TRBD1 (6 bases). The CDR3 length is 15 residues. Trimming took off 6 bases at V and 4 bases at J, with 17 bases between the two ends. Germline lookup yields CDR1 SGHTA and CDR2 FQGNSA. In DNA form, the CDR3 reads TGTGCCAGCAGTGTCCAGGGGCTAGACTCAGATACGCAGTATTTT. Residues: CASSVQGLDSDTQYF.

This clone was observed once. This chain links TRBV11-2 with TRBJ1-4; D gene uncertain. CDR1 and CDR2 (germline): SGHAT, FQNNGV. V lost 1 base and J lost 2, with 14 bases in between. CDR3 length: 17 amino acids. CDR3 region: CASSLAALTTTNEKLFF. The CDR3, as DNA: TGTGCCAGCAGCTTAGCGGCACTAACAACGACTAATGAAAAACTGTTTTTT.

The chain combines TRBV6-4 with TRBJ1-2; the D is unclear. V was trimmed by 4 bases and J by 0 bases, leaving 6 bases between them. The CDR3 is made up of 13 amino acids. Germline loops: CDR1 MRHNA, CDR2 SNTAGT. The CDR3 DNA sequence: TGTGCCAGCAGTGTTACACCTAACTATGGCTACACCTTC. As protein: CASSVTPNYGYTF.

J is TRBJ1-1 and V is TRBV7-9; D ambiguous. This CDR3 is built from 14 residues. From germline, CDR1 is SEHNR and CDR2 FQNEAQ (reference sequence). V gave up 1 base and J gave up 3 bases, with 9 bases separating them. The CDR3 DNA reads TGTGCCAGCAGCTTAGGGGCGCGGGACACTGAAGCTTTCTTT. It codes for CASSLGARDTEAFF.